Described below is a single TCR beta chain sequence and its context. This clone has only a few counts. Its antigen remains undetermined. No base quality information exists; no much larger clone differs at one position. Looking up the germline V gene (reference sequence) yields CDR1 SGHNT and CDR2 YYREEE. The CDR3 contains 15 residues, cysteine and phenylalanine counted. Just the 45-base CDR3 DNA is kept, in frame starting at base 1. For this chain, trimming is 4 bases at the V end and 3 bases at the J end, and the number of junction bases without a gene match is 9. The cohort was made up of under 800 healthy bone marrow donors. At the time of sampling, every cohort member was nominally healthy, though immune exposures that went unrecorded were likely present. The donor was CMV seropositive and belonged to the group of 250 to 300 seropositive cohort members. A peripheral blood sample was collected from each donor, and TCR beta sequencing was performed on peripheral blood mononuclear cells. The Qiagen DNeasy Blood Extraction Kit was used to extract genomic DNA from the blood cell samples.

The data were taken from a study of cytomegalovirus exposure and HLA in healthy donors (dated 2017 in TCRdb). Some background on the complete study: In an earlier analysis of fewer than 750 of the donors, less than 350 Gb of sequence data and roughly 100 million unique TCR beta sequences from roughly 180 million T cells were reported. A later analysis re-examined previously published TCR beta repertoires from just over 650 donors and added high-resolution HLA genotyping to investigate patterns of TCR occurrence. The T cell repertoires of roughly 660 subjects were profiled by immunosequencing and related to cytomegalovirus serostatus. Because of strong linkage in the cohort, roughly five DR-DQ haplotypes were treated as single units for association and clustering. The study aimed to test whether cataloging public T cell receptors could reveal signatures of past pathogen exposure. In the later analysis, no new phenotypic data were used to find candidate immune exposures; instead, reliance was placed on TCR beta sequences and their occurrence across donors. A separate validation cohort of roughly 120 different subjects was used in addition to the roughly 700-subject first cohort. Alongside the repertoire data, information on donor age, sex, ethnicity and CMV serostatus was compiled. Class I and class II HLA loci were covered by the typing at four-digit resolution. To predict cytomegalovirus infection status, the study brought together high-throughput TCR immunosequencing, statistical association of individual TCRs with disease status, and machine learning. A later genetic analysis took genome-wide SNP genotypes for about 55% of the 666 donors and used that subset as a discovery cohort. Typing coverage varied by locus: about 620-640 donors for A, B, C, DRB1 and DQB1; approximately 520 for DQA1; some 610 for DPA1; roughly 450 for DPB1. Among the approximately 400 genotyped donors, approximately 76% belonged to the genetic ancestry cluster associated with self-reported Caucasian donors. An earlier analysis of several hundred of the donors applied high-throughput TCR beta sequencing to assess whether each TCR beta V gene segment acted as functional or pseudogenic. Every repertoire in the discovery cohort had been generated on one and the same sequencing platform. Across around 400 genotyped donors of the cohort, an average of about 250,000 unique TCR beta nucleotide sequences per donor were sequenced, and about a sixth of those sequences were non-productive. An early release that covered approximately 600 HLA-typed donors contained approximately 320 gigabases of sequencing data and 80 million or so unique TCR sequences. Beyond this particular receptor, the publication reports: Most TCR sequences were seen in very few donors, while some public TCRs were found in many individuals. In this cohort, only TCR beta chains were sequenced, and detectable features were limited by the absence of alpha or paired-chain data. Because counts were too low, 15 to 20 rarely observed V segments, including chromosome 9 orphons, were excluded from the earlier analysis of 587 of the donors. Compared with the 666-donor mean, donors in an Asian-associated ancestry cluster had fewer N-insertions in productive TCRs, according to a later genetic analysis. Because the 87-base-pair reads could not distinguish some IMGT-functional V segments, including TRBV6-2 and TRBV6-3, those segments were excluded. Cytomegalovirus status was reported to be diagnosed by the classifier with high specificity and sensitivity in both the original and validation cohorts. In the study, some 160 TCR beta chains were listed as associated with cytomegalovirus. A further reported finding was that TCR beta sequences accurately predicted the HLA-A and HLA-B alleles for most subjects in the first cohort. Because some donors lacked HLA typing at each locus, the association tests relied only on the typed subset. V-gene and J-gene trimming of TCR beta chains was associated with a missense DCLRE1C variant in a later genetic analysis, and the association was replicated in an independent cohort. Most CMV-associated TCR beta chains appeared to be HLA-restricted in a later analysis, and the HLA associations seemed to be driven largely by CMV exposure. Immune exposure information for the cohort was limited to CMV serostatus. In a later analysis, HLA-associated TCR beta chains were found to be more clonally expanded and to have lower generation probabilities than equally common non-associated chains. At a false discovery rate of 0.05, a later analysis linked 15,000 to 20,000 TCR beta sequences to specific HLA alleles. A cluster of highly shared sequence variants was judged likely to represent a technical artifact of the sequencing pipeline. An earlier analysis of some 590 of the donors showed that most TCR beta V segments appeared in productive rearrangements either about 87% or about 30% of the time, which broadly matched IMGT annotations. It was suggested by the authors that the approach could potentially be generalized to other disease states and immunological phenotypes. According to a later analysis, TCR association rates differed among HLA loci, with DRB1 alleles showing the most associated TCRs and HLA-C alleles showing the fewest. When HLA alleles, especially DR and DQ, strongly co-occurred, TCR associations were difficult to assign to individual alleles. Presence/absence analyses assumed roughly uniform sequencing depth across donors, an assumption that may not hold. A later analysis reported that several top co-occurrence clusters appeared linked to parvovirus B19, influenza, CMV and Epstein-Barr virus. Linkage disequilibrium might explain the correlated functional status among segregating V segments, but an unknown experimental factor could not be ruled out. A few of the identified cytomegalovirus-associated TCR beta chains were confirmed in vitro to be specific for cytomegalovirus antigens.

The library was obtained by the immunoSEQ multiplex PCR assay. For the multiplex PCR, a mixture combining 60 forward primers for TCR Vbeta segments and 13 reverse primers for TCR Jbeta segments was used. The CDR3 region of rearranged TCR beta genes was amplified from genomic DNA by a multiplex PCR assay. The amplified TCR beta libraries were sequenced on the Illumina HiSeq System as 87-base-pair reads. In the paper's pipeline: Across the roughly 600 repertoires, a later analysis counted roughly 77 million unique TCR beta chains, 8.5 million to 12 million of which were shared by at least two donors. Raw reads were error-corrected and collapsed into unique sequences with a nearest-neighbor algorithm that merged closely related sequences to remove PCR and sequencing errors. CDR3 sequences were aligned to IMGT reference sequences to assign V, D and J gene segments. For a sequence to be retained, a match of at least six nucleotides to both a V gene segment and a J gene segment was required. A rearrangement counted as productive if the CDR3 had no stop codons and remained in frame with V and J, and every other rearrangement counted as non-productive. CDR3 was defined by IMGT convention, running from the second conserved V-encoded cysteine to the conserved J-encoded phenylalanine. In an earlier analysis of 550 to 650 of the donors, sequences lacking an unambiguous match to a single V gene segment were excluded. An earlier analysis of a few hundred of the donors called V segments functional above 56.7% productive rearrangements and segregating when the between-donor standard deviation exceeded 5%. A statistical classification framework was built for diagnosing cytomegalovirus status from the catalog of TCR beta chain sequences. V and J gene assignment, in a later analysis, came from comparing TCR nucleotide sequences with IMGT/GENE-DB human TR gene sequences. The TCRdist pipeline was used in a later analysis to assign CDR3 sequences and most-parsimonious VDJ recombination scenarios. In a later analysis, each TCR beta chain was defined by its CDR3 amino acid sequence together with its V-gene family, and reads without a unique V-gene family were excluded. In a later analysis, several hundred highly shared, low-generation-probability nucleotide sequences were removed to address suspected cross-contamination and a sequencing artifact. A later analysis calculated a clonal expansion index for each public chain from normalized within-repertoire ranks of inferred template counts. In a later analysis, generation probabilities were computed with a VDJ recombination model fitted to out-of-frame rearrangements, and the resulting probabilities were checked against IGoR. Hypergeometric tests were used in a later analysis to score TCR-TCR, TCR-HLA and TCR-CMV co-occurrence, with a repertoire-size bias correction applied to the TCR pairs. In a later analysis, false discovery rates were estimated by permuting HLA or CMV assignments 20 times. A later analysis grouped co-occurring TCRs with DBSCAN, adding TCRdist sequence similarity when clustering within HLA-allele-positive subsets. Co-occurrence clustering excluded repertoires with fewer than 30,000 or more than 120,000 public chains, plus five with anomalous nucleotide sharing. Sourced from immuneACCESS, this table was stored by TCRdb with only in-frame sequences that have V and J called. A share of the clones is absent; for the studies checked, an unresolved V gene accounts for under half, and the remainder has no known explanation. The V and J calls and clone size were taken over from that table, and D and trimming were inferred from the DNA. For this sample the table gives more than 100,000 clones, of which about two thirds were detected only once. The ten largest account for approximately 4.2% of the sample.

The sequence joins TRBV5-4 to TRBJ1-2, with 7 central nucleotides matching TRBD1. This sequence originates from a man aged 50-59 years in good health and CMV-seropositive. Material: PBMCs. The DNA sequence reads TGTGCCAGCAGCGGCTGGAGACAGGGCGACTATGGCTACACCTTC. It translates to CASSGWRQGDYGYTF.